The present TCR beta chain was sequenced within a study of cytomegalovirus exposure and HLA in healthy donors. Study background: The 120 validation repertoires used the same platform as the 600 to 750 first-cohort repertoires (as reported by a later analysis). Study results and limitations: First-cohort TCR clusters tended to co-occur in the approximately 110 validation repertoires, a later analysis found. A few CMV-associated chains proved CMV antigen-specific in vitro. The study labeled 170 or so TCR beta chains cytomegalovirus-associated.

The CDR3 is made up of 13 amino acids. From germline, CDR1 is MNHEY and CDR2 SMNVEV (reference sequence). V shed 4 bases and J shed 4 bases, with 10 bases lying between them. Libraries were prepared by immunoSEQ multiplex PCR; TCRdb keeps only in-frame clonotypes and omits some of them. This table holds about 130,000 clones, approximately 92% found once. To note about this clone: Its antigen remains unknown.

The chain combines TRBV27 with TRBJ1-2; D possibly corresponds to TRBD1 (5 bases). This sequence originates from a woman between 18 and 30 years old in good health and CMV-seronegative. The sample comprised PBMCs. The CDR3 nucleotides are TGTGCCAGCAGTTGGCAGGGTCCCTATGGCTACACCTTC. Translation: CASSWQGPYGYTF.